This section outlines one T cell receptor (beta chain) sequence together with its context. Antigen unknown. The record originates from a study of response to subunit inactivated influenza vaccine. General study results and limits: With each seasonal influenza vaccination, the authors suggested, few new T cells are recruited.

MiXCR was run by TCRdb on the RT-PCR reads, yielding one entry per CDR3 protein. The sample records roughly 780,000 distinct CDR3 sequences, about 18% being singletons. This TCR derives from a man aged 50 to 59 who received an inactivated influenza vaccine. Sample: PBMCs from blood, taken roughly 5 days after vaccination.

This CDR3 is CASSGALSYEQYF. The CDR3 DNA follows: TGTGCCAGCAGTGGAGCCTTAAGCTACGAGCAGTACTTC. V and J are TRBV7-9 and TRBJ2-7; D not certain. V lost 6 bases to trimming and J lost 3 bases, with 12 bases between them. The CDR3 is 13 residues long. In germline, CDR1 is SEHNR, CDR2 FQNEAQ (reference sequence).